The entry that follows covers one T cell receptor (beta chain) sequence. The sample comes from a study of cytomegalovirus exposure and HLA in healthy donors. This CDR3 is 15 amino acids long. In germline, CDR1 is LNHDA, CDR2 SQIVND (reference sequence). Trimming cost V 10 bases and J 4 bases; bases outside gene matches: 10. Primers for the PCR totalled 60 Vbeta and 13 Jbeta. The method was immunoSEQ multiplex PCR; TCRdb's version includes in-frame clones alone and lacks a portion of them. Here the sample spans some 190,000 clones, approximately 80% being singletons. V usage is TRBV19 and J usage is TRBJ1-6; 7 bases are a match to TRBD1. Input material: PBMCs. This receptor was identified in a woman in her 30s in good health and CMV-seropositive. The CDR3 here is CATRRDRAYNSPLHF. DNA of the CDR3: TGTGCCACCAGAAGAGACAGGGCTTATAATTCACCCCTCCACTTT.